This T cell receptor (beta chain) was retrieved from a study of cytomegalovirus exposure and HLA in healthy donors. Points on this clone: Its matching antigen is unknown.

The PCR employed 60 Vbeta primers together with 13 Jbeta primers. This table comes from immunoSEQ multiplex PCR, and its TCRdb copy is limited to in-frame clones, with some not included. The top ten clones hold over 15% of a sample with about 130,000 clones, roughly 80% of them seen once. Germline V gene lookup returns CDR1 SGHNT and CDR2 YYREEE (reference sequence). This CDR3 is 18 amino acids long. V was pared by 4 bases and J by 0 bases, with 11 bases of the junction left unmatched. Study-level results: For presence/absence analyses, sequencing depth was assumed to be roughly uniform across donors.

This clonotype was obtained from a man younger than 30 in good health and CMV-seropositive. The gene calls are TRBV5-4 and TRBJ2-3; 10 bases align to TRBD2. Sequencing was done on a sample of PBMCs. The CDR3 coding sequence is TGTGCCAGCAGCCCCACTAGCGGGGAAGTCCCTAGCACAGATACGCAGTATTTT. Translated, it gives CASSPTSGEVPSTDTQYF.